The 18 T cell receptor beta chains below come from one sample, sequenced in a study of response to subunit inactivated influenza vaccine. MiXCR was run by TCRdb on the RT-PCR reads, yielding one entry per CDR3 protein. The sample holds roughly 540,000 distinct CDR3 sequences, less than 25% seen once. The same data also went into a second study, on T cells expressing NK-cell markers. That report notes: TCR beta libraries carry UMIs added by 5'RACE template switching.

The input for sequencing was CD4+ T cells sorted from PBMCs, taken 11 to 12 days after vaccination. The receptors stem from a man aged 45-60 years who received an inactivated influenza vaccine.

The chain combines TRBV20-1 with TRBJ2-3, with D possibly matching TRBD1 (5 bases). Germline CDR1 and CDR2: DFQATT and SNEGSKA (reference sequence). This CDR3 spans 13 amino acids. V lost 5 bases to trimming and J lost 3 bases, with 12 bases between them. The DNA for the CDR3 is TGCAGTGCTGGACCCAGGGTAACAGATACGCAGTATTTT. The encoded protein is CSAGPRVTDTQYF.

The chain is built from TRBV15 and TRBJ1-2; 7 bases match TRBD1. The trim removed 2 bases at V and 3 bases at J, leaving 9 bases unmatched. CDR3 size: 16 residues. The germline gives CDR1 LNHNV, CDR2 YYDKDF (reference sequence). The chain's CDR3 is CATSRTRQGIDYGYTF. As DNA, the CDR3 is TGTGCCACCAGCAGAACCCGACAGGGTATCGACTATGGCTACACCTTC.

This clonotype came up many times. CDR3 DNA: TGCGCCAGCAGCTTGGACCTCGTCGATGAGCAGTTCTTC. Translating gives CASSLDLVDEQFF. The V gene is TRBV5-1, the J gene TRBJ2-1; unclear D gene. Germline-derived CDR1 and CDR2 are SGHRS and YFSETQ. The V end lost 0 bases, the J end lost 8 bases, and 9 bases lay between the germline ends. The CDR3 has 13 amino acids.

Concerning this clonotype itself: A junction end diverges from the germline sequence, so it may reflect a read error. The rearrangement links TRBV7-6 to TRBJ2-7; the match to TRBD2 covers 11 bases. The CDR3 length is 15 residues. The germline V gene encodes CDR1 SGHVS and CDR2 FNYEAQ. CDR3 sequence (DNA): TGTGCCAGCAGCTTAGCCGGGACTAGCGGATACGAGCACTACTTC. Translating gives CASSLAGTSGYEHYF.

There are many counts of this clonotype. V gene TRBV29-1 combines with J gene TRBJ2-5; D not certain. The ends were cut back, 5 bases at V and 2 bases at J, with 15 bases in the middle. This CDR3 is built from 14 residues. CDR1 SQVTM and CDR2 ANQGSEA come from the germline V gene. Written as DNA, the CDR3 is TGCAGCGTTAGGGCGGCAGCGACTCAAGAGACCCAGTACTTC. Its protein is CSVRAAATQETQYF. Using reference TRBV29-1 and TRBJ2-5 for the parts outside the CDR3, the full variable domain is SAVISQKPSRDICQRGTSLTIQCQVDSQVTMMFWYRQQPGQSLTLIATANQGSEATYESGFVIDKFPISRPNLTFSTLTVSNMSPEDSSIYLCSVRAAATQETQYFGPGTRLLVL.

This rearrangement joins TRBV6-2 or TRBV6-3 to TRBJ1-3, with no clear D. V gave up 4 bases and J gave up 0 bases, with 10 bases separating them. Per the germline V gene, CDR1 is MNHEY and CDR2 is SVGEGT. The CDR3 spans 15 residues. CDR3 residues: CASSFRRSSGNTIYF. The CDR3 nucleotides read TGTGCCAGCAGTTTCCGGCGGAGCTCTGGAAACACCATATATTTT.

This clonotype was observed a few times. The V gene is TRBV9, the J gene TRBJ2-1, with 8 bases identical to TRBD2. The CDR3 extends over 15 amino acids. The J segment lost 8 bases and the V segment lost 3 bases, leaving 10 bases of the junction unmatched. Germline lookup yields CDR1 SGDLS and CDR2 YYNGEE. CDR3 in amino acids: CASSGRLSGSYEQFF. The CDR3 nucleotides read TGTGCCAGCAGCGGCCGACTGAGCGGGAGCTATGAGCAGTTCTTC. Looking up the rest from reference TRBV9 and TRBJ2-1 gives the full variable domain: DSGVTQTPKHLITATGQRVTLRCSPRSGDLSVYWYQQSLDQGLQFLIQYYNGEERAKGNILERFSAQQFPDLHSELNLSSLELGDSALYFCASSGRLSGSYEQFFGPGTRLTVL.

This clonotype was seen repeatedly, ten times or more. The rearrangement links TRBV5-1 to TRBJ2-3, with 7 positions matching TRBD1. V trimming: 4 bases; J trimming: 5 bases; junction bases outside the gene matches: 4. Germline assignment: CDR1 SGHRS and CDR2 YFSETQ. The CDR3 runs 13 residues. The CDR3 spells CASSGRGRDTQYF. The CDR3 DNA sequence: TGCGCCAGCAGCGGAAGGGGGCGAGATACGCAGTATTTT.

This rearrangement joins TRBV20-1 to TRBJ1-4; TRBD1 matches 7 bases. Germline V lookup: CDR1 DFQATT, CDR2 SNEGSKA (reference sequence). The V gene end was trimmed by 1 base and the J gene end by 8 bases; junction bases not matched to a gene: 10. The CDR3 loop spans 15 amino acids. The DNA for the CDR3 is TGCAGTGCTAGAGCGACTATGGAGGGGGCAGAAAAACTGTTTTTT. As protein: CSARATMEGAEKLFF.

The genes are TRBV7-8 and TRBJ2-1; D remains unclear. Between the trimmed V and J ends, which lost 5 bases and 10 bases, there was a span of 15 bases. The length of the CDR3 is 13 residues. CDR1 SGHVS and CDR2 FQNEAQ come from the germline V gene. This CDR3 is CASSPLAAGEQFF. The CDR3 DNA reads as TGTGCCAGCAGCCCCTTGGCCGCCGGGGAGCAGTTCTTC. The variable domain in full, with the rest retrieved from reference TRBV7-8 and TRBJ2-1, is GAGVSQSPRYKVAKRGQDVALRCDPISGHVSLFWYQQALGQGPEFLTYFQNEAQLDKSGLPSDRFFAERPEGSVSTLKIQRTQQEDSAVYLCASSPLAAGEQFFGPGTRLTVL.

This clonotype was counted only a few times. V is TRBV5-1 and J is TRBJ2-1; D gene unclear. Germline V gene data show CDR1 as SGHRS and CDR2 as YFSETQ. This CDR3 contains 14 residues. The ends were cut back, 6 bases at V and 5 bases at J, with 15 bases in the middle. CDR3 DNA: TGCGCCAGCACTCCTAACTCGGGTAACAATGAGCAGTTCTTC. Translation gives CASTPNSGNNEQFF.

This rearrangement joins TRBV5-1 to TRBJ2-7; D possibly corresponds to TRBD1 (6 bases). The CDR3 runs to 14 residues. Trimming shortened V by 0 bases and J by 2 bases, and 9 bases separated the two germline ends. Germline V gene sequence: CDR1 SGHRS, CDR2 YFSETQ. CDR3 amino acids: CASSLADSTYEQYF. In DNA, the CDR3 is TGCGCCAGCAGCTTGGCGGACAGCACCTACGAGCAGTACTTC. Supplemented by reference TRBV5-1 and TRBJ2-7, the full variable domain reads KAGVTQTPRYLIKTRGQQVTLSCSPISGHRSVSWYQQTPGQGLQFLFEYFSETQRNKGNFPGRFSGRQFSNSRSEMNVSTLELGDSALYLCASSLADSTYEQYFGPGTRLTVT.

The chain employs TRBV6-2 or TRBV6-3 and TRBJ1-5; D unclear. V was trimmed by 6 bases and J by 0 bases, leaving 9 bases between them. This CDR3 has 14 amino acids. From germline, CDR1 is MNHEY and CDR2 SVGEGT. The CDR3 nucleotides read TGTGCCAGCAGCCGGAGCTATAGCAATCAGCCCCAGCATTTT. It encodes CASSRSYSNQPQHF.

This clonotype showed up just a few times. V and J are TRBV11-2 and TRBJ2-7; maybe TRBD1 (6 bases). Germline assignment: CDR1 SGHAT and CDR2 FQNNGV. The CDR3 is 12 residues long. Trimming removed 3 bases from V and 7 bases from J, with 10 bases in between. CDR3 loop: CASSFNRVEQYF. Here the CDR3 DNA reads TGTGCCAGCAGCTTCAACAGGGTGGAGCAGTACTTC. The full variable domain, in which reference TRBV11-2 and TRBJ2-7 provide the parts outside the CDR3, is EAGVAQSPRYKIIEKRQSVAFWCNPISGHATLYWYQQILGQGPKLLIQFQNNGVVDDSQLPKDRFSAERLKGVDSTLKIQPAKLEDSAVYLCASSFNRVEQYFGPGTRLTVT.

This clonotype was counted at least ten times. The chain employs TRBV11-2 and TRBJ2-1; 13 nucleotides agree with TRBD2. Germline trimming cut 1 base from V and 7 bases from J; bases unmatched to any gene: 10. The length of the CDR3 is 18 residues. CDR1 is SGHAT, CDR2 FQNNGV, per germline. CDR3 in amino acids: CASSLVNPGLAGTNEQFF. For the CDR3, the DNA is TGTGCCAGCAGCTTAGTAAACCCGGGACTAGCGGGGACAAATGAGCAGTTCTTC.

This clonotype turned up a few times. V usage is TRBV6-1 and J usage is TRBJ1-6; 7 bases fit TRBD1. V lost 7 bases and J lost 8; bases outside the gene matches: 8. The CDR3 contains 14 residues. Germline assignment: CDR1 MNHNS and CDR2 SASEGT. Here the CDR3 reads CASTADRDHSPLHF. The CDR3 DNA follows: TGTGCCAGCACCGCCGACAGGGACCATTCACCCCTCCACTTT.

This chain joins TRBV10-1 and TRBJ2-5, with a possible D match to TRBD1 (6 bases). V shed 5 bases and J shed 2 bases, with 15 bases lying between them. Per the germline V gene, CDR1 is WNHNN and CDR2 is SYGVQD (reference sequence). The CDR3 length is 15 residues. The CDR3 spells CASSNAGTKQETQYF. CDR3 coding DNA: TGCGCCAGCAGTAACGCCGGGACAAAGCAAGAGACCCAGTACTTC.

Points on this clonotype: A junction boundary mismatches the germline segment, possibly from a read error. The chain links TRBV5-1 to TRBJ2-2; D may be TRBD1 (5 bases). This CDR3 has 15 residues. Germline CDR1 reads SGHRS; CDR2 reads YFSETQ. This chain's CDR3 is CASSLVTGNSGELFF. The CDR3 region has the DNA TGCGCCAGCAGCTTGGTAACAGGCAACAGCGGGGAGCTGTTTTTT.